The 16 T cell receptor beta chains below come from one sample, sequenced in a study of regulatory T cells in long-lasting Graves disease. Documented time point: persistent/refractory GD, antithyroid drugs over 5 years with positive TRAb. PBMC RNA was the source of the TCR library. Building the TCR beta libraries relied on iRepertoire HTBI primers, and CDR3 regions underwent Arm-PCR. Each CDR3 protein gets one entry after TCRdb re-called the multiplex PCR reads with MiXCR. The table has 450,000 or so distinct CDR3 sequences, around 20% seen once. Sequences were derived from peripheral blood mononuclear cells (PBMCs), sampled when the disease was refractory, from a patient treated with antithyroid drugs. The receptors here all came from a female donor with Graves disease.

This clonotype has more than one count but fewer than ten. The chain uses TRBV11-2 and TRBJ2-7; tentatively, D is TRBD2 (6 bases). There are 13 residues in the CDR3. Looked up from germline, CDR1 is SGHAT and CDR2 is FQNNGV. The V and J ends lost 3 bases and 6 bases respectively, with 12 bases between them. The CDR3 is CASSFGGKGEQYF. CDR3 DNA: TGTGCCAGCAGCTTCGGAGGGAAGGGCGAGCAGTACTTC. The whole variable domain, remainder taken from reference TRBV11-2 and TRBJ2-7, is EAGVAQSPRYKIIEKRQSVAFWCNPISGHATLYWYQQILGQGPKLLIQFQNNGVVDDSQLPKDRFSAERLKGVDSTLKIQPAKLEDSAVYLCASSFGGKGEQYFGPGTRLTVT.

This clonotype showed up many times. The chain joins TRBV5-5 to TRBJ2-7; 7 positions match TRBD2. CDR3 length: 14 residues. Germline V gives CDR1 SGHKS, CDR2 YYEKEE (reference sequence). With 5 bases clipped from V and 2 bases from J, the junction kept 7 bases outside the gene matches. CDR3 nucleotide sequence: TGTGCCAGCAGTTCCCGAGCGGGGACCTACGAGCAGTACTTC. Translated, it gives CASSSRAGTYEQYF.

This clonotype has more than one count but fewer than ten. The genes are TRBV12-3 or TRBV12-4 and TRBJ1-2, with 9 bases that match TRBD1. The CDR3 loop spans 15 amino acids. Unmatched junction bases numbered 5, after V lost 6 bases and J lost 0 bases. CDR3 nucleotide sequence: TGTGCCAGCAGACCCCGGACAGGGGCTAACTATGGCTACACCTTC. Translated, it gives CASRPRTGANYGYTF.

This clonotype turned up a few times. The V call is TRBV15, the J call TRBJ1-4; no firm D call. Trimming pared 0 bases from V and 3 bases from J, leaving 11 bases between. This CDR3 comprises 16 residues. Germline V lookup: CDR1 LNHNV, CDR2 YYDKDF (reference sequence). The CDR3 protein is CATSRDKSPPNEKLFF. Here the CDR3 DNA reads TGTGCCACCAGCAGAGATAAGAGTCCTCCTAATGAAAAACTGTTTTTT. Filled out from reference TRBV15 and TRBJ1-4, the complete variable domain reads DAMVIQNPRYQVTQFGKPVTLSCSQTLNHNVMYWYQQKSSQAPKLLFHYYDKDFNNEADTPDNFQSRRPNTSFCFLDIRSPGLGDTAMYLCATSRDKSPPNEKLFFGSGTQLSVL.

This clonotype has ten or more counts. The chain recombines TRBV6-1 with TRBJ2-5; 7 nucleotides match TRBD2. V was clipped by 0 bases and J by 4 bases; unmatched bases: 8. This CDR3 comprises 16 residues. Looked up from germline, CDR1 is MNHNS and CDR2 is SASEGT. The CDR3 reads CASSEALRGEAETQYF. The CDR3 coding sequence is TGTGCCAGCAGTGAAGCGCTTCGGGGGGAAGCAGAGACCCAGTACTTC.

This chain uses TRBV24-1 with TRBJ1-2, with TRBD1 as a possible D gene (6 bases). Trimming stripped 3 bases from V and 8 bases from J, with 12 bases between. CDR1 is KGHDR, CDR2 SFDVKD, per germline. There are 13 residues in the CDR3. The CDR3 DNA follows: TGTGCCACCAGTGATCCCGGGACAAGGGGCTACACCTTC. Its protein is CATSDPGTRGYTF.

The chain couples TRBV3-1 to TRBJ2-4; a possible D gene is TRBD1 (6 bases). Germline loops: CDR1 LGHDT, CDR2 YNNKEL (reference sequence). Trimming stripped 1 base from V and 1 base from J, with 17 bases between. CDR3 length equals 18 residues. The CDR3 protein is CASSQAPGQSEAKNIQYF. CDR3 DNA: TGTGCCAGCAGCCAAGCCCCAGGACAGTCGGAGGCCAAAAACATTCAGTACTTC.

A remark on this clonotype: This may arise from a read error, as a much more abundant clone is one base away. V and J are TRBV20-1 and TRBJ1-2; a possible D gene is TRBD1 (5 bases). The CDR3 extends over 14 amino acids. CDR1 DFQATT and CDR2 SNEGSKA come from the germline V gene (reference sequence). CDR3 residues: CSVKTQTANYGHTF. For the CDR3, the DNA is TGCAGTGTTAAAACCCAGACAGCTAACTATGGCCACACCTTC.

A note on this clonotype: A much larger clone is a single base away; this may be a read error. The chain has TRBV5-5 and TRBJ2-7; possible D gene TRBD1, 5 bases. This CDR3 region has 15 residues. The V and J ends lost 4 bases and 0 bases respectively, with 14 bases between them. Germline V gene data show CDR1 as SGHKS and CDR2 as YYEKEE (reference sequence). CDR3 loop: CASSRQSLCSYEQYF. In DNA form, the CDR3 reads TGTGCCAGCAGCAGACAGAGCCTTTGCTCCTACGAGCAGTACTTC. The full variable domain, completed using reference TRBV5-5 and TRBJ2-7, is DAGVTQSPTHLIKTRGQQVTLRCSPISGHKSVSWYQQVLGQGPQFIFQYYEKEERGRGNFPDRFSARQFPNYSSELNVNALLLGDSALYLCASSRQSLCSYEQYFGPGTRLTVT.

This clonotype was recorded at least ten times. This rearrangement joins TRBV4-1 to TRBJ2-5, with a weak D call TRBD2 (6 bases). V shed 5 bases and J shed 2 bases, with 9 bases lying between them. CDR1 and CDR2 from the germline V gene are MGHRA and YSYEKL. This CDR3 has 13 residues. The CDR3 coding sequence is TGCGCCAGCAGCGTGGGACTTCAAGAGACCCAGTACTTC. Translation: CASSVGLQETQYF.

The chain joins TRBV4-1 to TRBJ1-1; the D gene is possibly TRBD1 (5 bases). Germline lookup yields CDR1 MGHRA and CDR2 YSYEKL. V was trimmed by 2 bases and J by 8 bases, leaving 18 bases between them. The CDR3 has 15 amino acids. The CDR3 reads CASSQLLGRGEEAFF. The CDR3 DNA reads as TGCGCCAGCAGCCAACTGCTAGGGAGGGGAGAGGAAGCTTTCTTT.

The sample holds many counts of this clonotype. The chain uses TRBV27 and TRBJ1-1; D is perhaps TRBD1 (6 bases). Deletions cut 0 bases from V and 6 bases from J, with 17 bases between. Per germline, CDR1 MNHEY and CDR2 SMNVEV (reference sequence). The CDR3 consists of 16 residues. CDR3 residues: CASSLSGAGVRAEAFF. The CDR3 nucleotides read TGTGCCAGCAGTTTATCGGGGGCTGGGGTGAGGGCTGAAGCTTTCTTT.

This clonotype has a count of ten or more. The J gene is TRBJ1-2, the V gene TRBV2; maybe TRBD1 (5 bases). The CDR3 consists of 14 residues. Trimming stripped 4 bases from V and 4 bases from J, with 13 bases between. Looked up from germline, CDR1 is SNHLY and CDR2 is FYNNEI. CDR3 DNA: TGTGCCAGCAGTGTTCAAATCGACAGCTATGGCTACACCTTC. Amino acid sequence: CASSVQIDSYGYTF.

This clonotype was seen a few times. This rearrangement joins TRBV3-1 to TRBJ2-6, with D possibly being TRBD2 (5 bases). The CDR3 is 13 amino acids. CDR1 is LGHDT, CDR2 YNNKEL, per germline (reference sequence). Between the trimmed V and J ends, which lost 7 bases and 4 bases, there was a span of 8 bases. CDR3 loop: CASKRAGANVLTF. The CDR3 nucleotides read TGTGCCAGCAAGAGGGCCGGGGCCAACGTCCTGACTTTC.

This clonotype was counted many times. The chain links TRBV12-3 or TRBV12-4 to TRBJ1-2; D unclear. The CDR3 spans 11 residues. Trimming pared 7 bases from V and 8 bases from J, leaving 11 bases between. The CDR3 DNA is TGTGCCAGCAAGACCCTGGCGGGCTACACCTTC. This translates into CASKTLAGYTF.

The sample holds many counts of this clonotype. The chain combines TRBV12-3 or TRBV12-4 with TRBJ1-3; weak D call: TRBD1 (5 bases). V was trimmed by 5 bases and J by 0 bases, leaving 11 bases between them. The CDR3 length is 15 residues. The CDR3 sequence is CASSPPGGSGNTIYF. The DNA for the CDR3 is TGTGCCAGCAGTCCGCCCGGGGGCTCTGGAAACACCATATATTTT.